These 26 T cell receptor beta chains originate from one sample sequenced in a study of shared clonotypes between healthy human individuals. The method was immunoSEQ multiplex PCR; TCRdb's version includes in-frame clones alone and lacks a portion of them. The sample lists approximately 620,000 clones, more than 95% seen once, with 0.045% to 0.06% in the top ten. Sequenced sample: naive CD4+ T cells sorted from blood. Subset noted: CD45RA+ positively selected. Receptors were obtained from a woman aged 30 to 39 in good health.

The chain couples TRBV5-1 to TRBJ2-7; D call uncertain. V was cut by 0 bases and J by 2 bases, with 9 bases left in between. CDR3 length: 14 residues. CDR1 and CDR2 from the germline V gene are SGHRS and YFSETQ. CDR3 in DNA: TGCGCCAGCAGCTTGGGTGACGGTACCTACGAGCAGTACTTC. Translated: CASSLGDGTYEQYF.

This chain uses TRBV7-2 with TRBJ2-7, with 10 bases lining up with TRBD1. The CDR3 runs to 17 residues. Germline V gene lookup returns CDR1 SGHTA and CDR2 FQGNSA. V lost 4 bases, J lost 4 bases, and 13 bases stayed unmatched. The CDR3 protein is CASSSLPRQGARYEQYF. The CDR3 coding sequence is TGTGCCAGCAGCTCCCTTCCCCGACAGGGGGCTAGGTACGAGCAGTACTTC. The entire variable domain, with the rest obtained from reference TRBV7-2 and TRBJ2-7, is as follows: GAGVSQSPSNKVTEKGKDVELRCDPISGHTALYWYRQSLGQGLEFLIYFQGNSAPDKSGLPSDRFSAERTGGSVSTLTIQRTQQEDSAVYLCASSSLPRQGARYEQYFGPGTRLTVT.

This sequence joins TRBV5-1 and TRBJ2-3; 7 nucleotides match TRBD2. The CDR3 totals 15 residues. The junction had 9 bases not matched to a gene; V was cut back by 7 bases and J by 1 base. Germline values: CDR1 SGHRS, CDR2 YFSETQ. Here the CDR3 reads CASHSIGGGTDTQYF. CDR3 nucleotide sequence: TGCGCCAGCCACAGTATTGGGGGGGGCACAGATACGCAGTATTTT.

The chain carries TRBV29-1 and TRBJ2-3, with D perhaps being TRBD1 or TRBD2 (5 bases each). Deletions cut 3 bases from V and 1 base from J, with 11 bases between. Germline V gene data show CDR1 as SQVTM and CDR2 as ANQGSEA. The CDR3 has 14 amino acids. DNA for the CDR3: TGCAGCGTTGAGCAGGGAGAAGGCACAGATACGCAGTATTTT. Translating gives CSVEQGEGTDTQYF.

The rearrangement links TRBV6-1 to TRBJ2-3; TRBD2 agrees at 10 bases. V lost 7 bases and J lost 5; bases outside the gene matches: 6. CDR3 size: 14 residues. Germline lookup yields CDR1 MNHNS and CDR2 SASEGT. CDR3 nucleotide sequence: TGTGCCAGCATAGCGGGAGGATCGGAAGATACGCAGTATTTT. Its translation is CASIAGGSEDTQYF.

The chain joins TRBV2 to TRBJ2-6, with a possible D match to TRBD1 (6 bases). CDR3 length: 14 amino acids. Germline loops: CDR1 SNHLY, CDR2 FYNNEI. Deletions cut 11 bases from V and 0 bases from J, with 11 bases between. CDR3 DNA: TGTGCCGGAAGGGGGAGCTCTGGGGCCAACGTCCTGACTTTC. The encoded protein is CAGRGSSGANVLTF.

The chain is built from TRBV29-1 and TRBJ2-1, with 14 bases aligning to TRBD2. V lost 4 bases and J lost 7; bases outside the gene matches: 9. Germline-derived CDR1 and CDR2 are SQVTM and ANQGSEA. The length of the CDR3 is 16 residues. In DNA form, the CDR3 reads TGCAGCGTTGCCAGGCGACTAGCGGGAGGGGAGAATGAGCAGTTCTTC. Residues: CSVARRLAGGENEQFF.

The chain uses TRBV6-5 and TRBJ2-1, with D perhaps TRBD2 (5 bases). Trimming took off 7 bases at V and 0 bases at J, with 13 bases between the two ends. The CDR3 consists of 15 residues. The germline V gene encodes CDR1 MNHEY and CDR2 SVGAGI. The CDR3 region has the DNA TGTGCCAGCACCGGGCGGGCCAACTCCTACAATGAGCAGTTCTTC. Translation: CASTGRANSYNEQFF.

V gene TRBV11-2 combines with J gene TRBJ2-5; D is perhaps TRBD1 (5 bases). Trimming took 5 bases from V and 2 from J, leaving 12 bases between them. Germline CDR1 reads SGHAT; CDR2 reads FQNNGV. The CDR3 sequence is 14 residues long. Here the CDR3 reads CASSKRGSQETQYF. The DNA of the CDR3 is TGTGCCAGCAGCAAAAGGGGTTCACAAGAGACCCAGTACTTC. The complete variable domain, with remaining parts taken from reference TRBV11-2 and TRBJ2-5, reads EAGVAQSPRYKIIEKRQSVAFWCNPISGHATLYWYQQILGQGPKLLIQFQNNGVVDDSQLPKDRFSAERLKGVDSTLKIQPAKLEDSAVYLCASSKRGSQETQYFGPGTRLLVL.

V usage is TRBV27 and J usage is TRBJ2-7; possibly TRBD1 for D (6 bases). Germline CDR1 MNHEY, CDR2 SMNVEV (reference sequence). V was clipped by 6 bases and J by 0 bases, with 15 bases between them. CDR3 size: 15 residues. The DNA of the CDR3 is TGTGCCAGCAGATCCCCGACAGGAGCCTCCTACGAGCAGTACTTC. Amino acid sequence: CASRSPTGASYEQYF.

This chain links TRBV5-1 with TRBJ2-3; the D gene is possibly TRBD1 (6 bases). Germline lookup yields CDR1 SGHRS and CDR2 YFSETQ. The CDR3 runs to 16 residues. The V end was cut by 0 bases, the J end by 0 bases, with 11 bases between. CDR3 residues: CASSLVQGTSTDTQYF. The CDR3 DNA sequence: TGCGCCAGCAGCTTGGTACAGGGCACTAGCACAGATACGCAGTATTTT. Looking up the rest from reference TRBV5-1 and TRBJ2-3 gives the full variable domain: KAGVTQTPRYLIKTRGQQVTLSCSPISGHRSVSWYQQTPGQGLQFLFEYFSETQRNKGNFPGRFSGRQFSNSRSEMNVSTLELGDSALYLCASSLVQGTSTDTQYFGPGTRLTVL.

The chain combines TRBV10-1 with TRBJ2-5; no clear D gene. From germline, CDR1 is WNHNN and CDR2 SYGVQD (reference sequence). Between the trimmed V and J ends, which lost 0 bases and 0 bases, there was a span of 8 bases. The CDR3 has 15 residues. CDR3 residues: CASSESRTNQETQYF. The DNA of the CDR3 is TGCGCCAGCAGTGAGTCGAGGACCAACCAAGAGACCCAGTACTTC.

This chain connects TRBV5-6 to TRBJ2-5, with D unresolved. Germline CDR1 and CDR2: SGHDT and YYEEEE. V lost 0 bases, J lost 2 bases, and 14 bases lay in between. The CDR3 totals 16 residues. In nucleotides, the CDR3 is TGTGCCAGCAGCTTGGGGCCAGTGGCGGTACAAGAGACCCAGTACTTC. This sequence encodes CASSLGPVAVQETQYF. Supplemented by reference TRBV5-6 and TRBJ2-5, the full variable domain reads DAGVTQSPTHLIKTRGQQVTLRCSPKSGHDTVSWYQQALGQGPQFIFQYYEEEERQRGNFPDRFSGHQFPNYSSELNVNALLLGDSALYLCASSLGPVAVQETQYFGPGTRLLVL.

The gene calls are TRBV9 and TRBJ2-2; 7 bases match TRBD2. V lost 4 bases and J lost 1; bases outside the gene matches: 10. CDR3 length equals 17 residues. Germline lookup yields CDR1 SGDLS and CDR2 YYNGEE. Here the CDR3 DNA reads TGTGCCAGCAGCCCACCCTGGAGCGGGAAGAACACCGGGGAGCTGTTTTTT. It codes for CASSPPWSGKNTGELFF.

This rearrangement joins TRBV19 to TRBJ2-5; D may be TRBD2 (6 bases). The CDR3 is 15 residues long. From germline, CDR1 is LNHDA and CDR2 SQIVND (reference sequence). V dropped 5 bases and J dropped 4 bases, with 17 bases sitting between them. The CDR3 sequence: CASSLQTRKGETQYF. DNA for the CDR3: TGTGCCAGTAGTCTCCAGACTAGGAAGGGAGAGACCCAGTACTTC. Full variable domain (remainder filled in from reference TRBV19 and TRBJ2-5): DGGITQSPKYLFRKEGQNVTLSCEQNLNHDAMYWYRQDPGQGLRLIYYSQIVNDFQKGDIAEGYSVSREKKESFPLTVTSAQKNPTAFYLCASSLQTRKGETQYFGPGTRLLVL.

The chain couples TRBV5-1 to TRBJ2-1; D may be TRBD1 or TRBD2 (7 bases each). Trimming removed 6 bases at V and 1 base at J, with 11 bases between. The CDR3 totals 14 residues. Germline V gene data show CDR1 as SGHRS and CDR2 as YFSETQ. CDR3 nucleotides: TGCGCCAGCACCAGGGGGGGATCCTACAATGAGCAGTTCTTC. As protein: CASTRGGSYNEQFF.

V is TRBV28 and J is TRBJ1-1; TRBD1 agrees at 7 bases. The ends lost 6 bases at V and 0 bases at J; junction bases unmatched: 4. Germline assignment: CDR1 MDHEN and CDR2 SYDVKM. CDR3 length: 14 residues. The CDR3 reads CASREGAMNTEAFF. CDR3 DNA: TGTGCCAGCAGGGAGGGGGCTATGAACACTGAAGCTTTCTTT.

The chain employs TRBV18 and TRBJ2-1; the match to TRBD2 covers 10 bases. CDR1 and CDR2 from the germline V gene are KGHSH and LQKENI. This CDR3 is built from 16 residues. J gave up 4 bases and V 0 bases, and 3 bases lay outside the gene matches. The CDR3: CASSPPSLAGYNEQFF. CDR3 sequence (DNA): TGTGCCAGCTCACCACCATCACTAGCGGGGTACAATGAGCAGTTCTTC.

The chain is built from TRBV2 and TRBJ1-1; D is unclear. The CDR3 runs to 12 residues. Germline CDR1 and CDR2: SNHLY and FYNNEI. V shed 7 bases and J shed 1 base, with 7 bases lying between them. The DNA of the CDR3 is TGTGCCAGCACCTCAAGGAACACTGAAGCTTTCTTT. It is translated as CASTSRNTEAFF.

This clone appeared once. The CDR3 region is CASSLSITGGAAGGGNYGYTF. The CDR3 DNA reads as TGTGCCAGCAGTTTATCGATAACAGGGGGCGCCGCTGGAGGTGGGAACTATGGCTACACCTTC. The V gene is TRBV28, the J gene TRBJ1-2, with 9 bases aligning to TRBD1. Germline assignment: CDR1 MDHEN and CDR2 SYDVKM. V was clipped by 1 base and J by 2 bases; unmatched bases: 20. CDR3 size: 21 residues.

V is TRBV2 and J is TRBJ1-4; 8 bases agree with TRBD1. The CDR3 length is 13 residues. V was clipped by 11 bases and J by 4 bases; unmatched bases: 6. Per the germline V gene, CDR1 is SNHLY and CDR2 is FYNNEI. This CDR3 is CAGVDRVNEKLFF. Written as DNA, the CDR3 is TGTGCCGGCGTGGACAGGGTTAATGAAAAACTGTTTTTT.

J is TRBJ2-5 and V is TRBV28, with D possibly TRBD2 on 7 matching bases. Per germline, CDR1 MDHEN and CDR2 SYDVKM. The CDR3 runs 14 residues. Trimming cost V 8 bases and J 6 bases, with 19 bases left between them. CDR3 region: CASRLPGGRKTQYF. The DNA for the CDR3 is TGTGCCAGCCGGCTCCCGGGGGGCAGGAAGACCCAGTACTTC. Supplemented by reference TRBV28 and TRBJ2-5, the full variable domain reads DVKVTQSSRYLVKRTGEKVFLECVQDMDHENMFWYRQDPGLGLRLIYFSYDVKMKEKGDIPEGYSVSREKKERFSLILESASTNQTSMYLCASRLPGGRKTQYFGPGTRLLVL.

The table lists this clone with a count of one. The rearrangement joins TRBV30 to TRBJ2-7; 7 bases agree with TRBD1. The CDR3 totals 13 residues. V gave up 2 bases and J gave up 4 bases; unmatched junction bases: 5. Germline values: CDR1 GTSNPN, CDR2 SVGIG (reference sequence). The CDR3 bases are TGTGCCTGGAGTCGACAGGGCGTTTACGAGCAGTACTTC. Translation gives CAWSRQGVYEQYF.

The chain recombines TRBV18 with TRBJ2-7; D ambiguous. CDR3 length: 16 residues. Germline V lookup: CDR1 KGHSH, CDR2 LQKENI. V lost 0 bases, J lost 6 bases, and 18 bases lay in between. Here the CDR3 DNA reads TGTGCCAGCTCACCACCCGATAGGATTCGGGCTACCGAGCAGTACTTC. Encoded protein: CASSPPDRIRATEQYF.

The chain combines TRBV5-1 with TRBJ2-1; 11 bases match TRBD2. Germline V gives CDR1 SGHRS, CDR2 YFSETQ. The CDR3 runs to 15 residues. V gave up 0 bases and J gave up 7 bases; unmatched junction bases: 3. Here the CDR3 reads CASSLVVAGGNEQFF. The CDR3 bases are TGCGCCAGCAGCTTGGTGGTAGCGGGAGGGAATGAGCAGTTCTTC.

V is TRBV2 and J is TRBJ1-4, with D unclear. The length of the CDR3 is 13 residues. In germline, CDR1 is SNHLY, CDR2 FYNNEI. The V and J ends lost 6 bases and 15 bases respectively, with 20 bases between them. The CDR3 loop reads CASREAVGYKVFF. As DNA, the CDR3 is TGTGCCAGCAGGGAGGCCGTTGGGTATAAGGTGTTTTTT.